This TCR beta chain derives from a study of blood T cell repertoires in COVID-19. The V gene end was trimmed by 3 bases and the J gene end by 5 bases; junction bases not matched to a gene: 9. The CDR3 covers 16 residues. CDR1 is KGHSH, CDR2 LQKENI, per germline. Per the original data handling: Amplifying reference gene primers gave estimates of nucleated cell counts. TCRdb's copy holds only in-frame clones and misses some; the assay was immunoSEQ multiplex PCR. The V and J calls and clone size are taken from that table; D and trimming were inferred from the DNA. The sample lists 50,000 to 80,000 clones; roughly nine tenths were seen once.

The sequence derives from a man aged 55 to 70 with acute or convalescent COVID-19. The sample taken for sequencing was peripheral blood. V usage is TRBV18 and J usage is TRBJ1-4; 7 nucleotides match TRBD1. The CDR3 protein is CASSPAAGTVNEKLFF. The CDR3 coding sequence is TGTGCCAGCTCACCGGCGGCCGGGACAGTAAATGAAAAACTGTTTTTT.